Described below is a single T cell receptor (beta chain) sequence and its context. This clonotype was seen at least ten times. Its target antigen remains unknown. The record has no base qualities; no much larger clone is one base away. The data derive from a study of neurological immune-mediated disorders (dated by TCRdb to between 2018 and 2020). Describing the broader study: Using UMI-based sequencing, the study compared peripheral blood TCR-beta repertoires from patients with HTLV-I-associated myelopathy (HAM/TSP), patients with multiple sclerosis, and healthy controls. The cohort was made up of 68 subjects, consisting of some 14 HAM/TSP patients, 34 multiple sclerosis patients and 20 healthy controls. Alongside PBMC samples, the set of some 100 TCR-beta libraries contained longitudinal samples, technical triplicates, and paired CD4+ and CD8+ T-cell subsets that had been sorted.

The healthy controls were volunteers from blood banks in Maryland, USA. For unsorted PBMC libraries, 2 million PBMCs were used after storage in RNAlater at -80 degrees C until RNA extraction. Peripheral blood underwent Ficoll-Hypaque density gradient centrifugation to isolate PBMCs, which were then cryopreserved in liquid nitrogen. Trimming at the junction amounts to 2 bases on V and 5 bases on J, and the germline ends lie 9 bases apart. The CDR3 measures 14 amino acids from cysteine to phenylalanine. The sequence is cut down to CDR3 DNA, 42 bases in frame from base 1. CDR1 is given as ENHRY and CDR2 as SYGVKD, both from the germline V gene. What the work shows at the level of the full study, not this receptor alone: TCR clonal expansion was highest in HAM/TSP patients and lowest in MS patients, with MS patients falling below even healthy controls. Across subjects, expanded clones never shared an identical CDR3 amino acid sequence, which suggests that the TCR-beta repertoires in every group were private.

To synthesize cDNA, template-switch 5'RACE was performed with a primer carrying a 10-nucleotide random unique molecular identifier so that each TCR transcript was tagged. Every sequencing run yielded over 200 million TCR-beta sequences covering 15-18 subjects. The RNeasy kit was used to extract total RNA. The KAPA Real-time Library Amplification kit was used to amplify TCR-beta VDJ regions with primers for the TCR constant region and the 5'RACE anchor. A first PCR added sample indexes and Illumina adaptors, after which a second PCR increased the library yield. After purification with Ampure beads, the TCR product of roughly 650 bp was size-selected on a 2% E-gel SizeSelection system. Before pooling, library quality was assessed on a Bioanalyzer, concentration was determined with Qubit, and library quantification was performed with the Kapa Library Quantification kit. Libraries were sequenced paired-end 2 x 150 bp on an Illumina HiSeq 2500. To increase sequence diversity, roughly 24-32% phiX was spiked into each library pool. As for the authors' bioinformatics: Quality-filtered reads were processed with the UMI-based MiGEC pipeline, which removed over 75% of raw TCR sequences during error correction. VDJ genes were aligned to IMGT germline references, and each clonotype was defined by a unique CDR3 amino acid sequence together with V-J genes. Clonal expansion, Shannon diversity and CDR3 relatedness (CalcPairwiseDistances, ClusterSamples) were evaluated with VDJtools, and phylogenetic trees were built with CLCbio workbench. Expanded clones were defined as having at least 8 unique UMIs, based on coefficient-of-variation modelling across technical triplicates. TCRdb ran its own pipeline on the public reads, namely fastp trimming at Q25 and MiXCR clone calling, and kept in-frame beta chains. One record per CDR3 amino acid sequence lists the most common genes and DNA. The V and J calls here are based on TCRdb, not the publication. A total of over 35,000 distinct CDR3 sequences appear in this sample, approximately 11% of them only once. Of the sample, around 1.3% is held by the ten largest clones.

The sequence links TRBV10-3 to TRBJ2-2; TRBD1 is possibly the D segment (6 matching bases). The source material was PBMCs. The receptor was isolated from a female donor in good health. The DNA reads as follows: TGTGCCATCAGTGAGCACAGGGATACCGGGGAGCTGTTTTTT. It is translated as CAISEHRDTGELFF.